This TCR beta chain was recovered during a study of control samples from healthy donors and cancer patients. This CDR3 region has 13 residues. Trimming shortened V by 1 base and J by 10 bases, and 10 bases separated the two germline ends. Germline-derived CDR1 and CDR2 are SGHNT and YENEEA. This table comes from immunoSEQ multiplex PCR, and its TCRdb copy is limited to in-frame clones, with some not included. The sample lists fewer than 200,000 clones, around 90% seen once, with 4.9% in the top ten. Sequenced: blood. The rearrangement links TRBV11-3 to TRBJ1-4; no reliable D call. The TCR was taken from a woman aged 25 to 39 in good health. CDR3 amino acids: CASSLGTSGKLFF. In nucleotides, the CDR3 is TGTGCCAGCAGCTTAGGGACGTCCGGAAAACTGTTTTTT.